A selection of T cell receptor beta chains follows, all from one sample in a study of T cells in Graves' hyperthyroidism and ophthalmopathy. TCRdb used MiXCR to reprocess the multiplex PCR reads, holding one entry per CDR3 protein. The sample has some 580,000 distinct CDR3 sequences; about a sixth are singletons. What was sequenced was blood. Receptors were obtained from a woman in her 40s with Graves' ophthalmopathy. Both conserved end residues are part of each CDR3. D genes are given only for firm matches. Clone size, where shown, is once, few, many, or a class for clones that have expanded.

v_gene,j_gene,d_gene,abundance,len,CDR3nt,CDR3aa
TRBV30,TRBJ1-2,NA,NA,13,TGTGCCTGGAGTAATTACCCGGTTGGGGGCTACACCTTC,CAWSNYPVGGYTF
TRBV9,TRBJ2-1,TRBD2,once,15,TGTGCCAGCAGCGTAGCTAGCGGGGGATACAATGAGCAGTTCTTC,CASSVASGGYNEQFF
TRBV27,TRBJ2-1,NA,NA,17,TGTGCCAGCAGTCCGTTCGGGGGATCAAGCTCCTACAATGAGCAGTTCTTC,CASSPFGGSSSYNEQFF
TRBV2,TRBJ2-5,NA,many,13,TGTGCCAGCAGGAGACTGTACCAAGAGACCCAGTACTTC,CASRRLYQETQYF
TRBV20-1,TRBJ2-3,NA,NA,19,TGCAGTGCTAGTCCCCTGGGACACGTTGAGGGGGAGGTTACAGATACGCAGTATTTT,CSASPLGHVEGEVTDTQYF
TRBV20-1,TRBJ2-7,NA,few,10,TGCAGTGCTGGAAACAGGGTGCAGTACTTC,CSAGNRVQYF
TRBV10-3,TRBJ1-2,NA,NA,12,TGTGCCATCAGTGATCCTAACTATGGCTACACCTTC,CAISDPNYGYTF
TRBV12-3/TRBV12-4,TRBJ1-4,TRBD1,many,17,TGTGCCAGCAGTTTAAGACAGGGGTTAGTTACTAATGAAAAACTGTTTTTT,CASSLRQGLVTNEKLFF
TRBV3-1,TRBJ1-3,TRBD1,NA,16,TGTGCCAGCAGCCCTCGACAGGGGACAGCAGGAAACACCATATACTTT,CASSPRQGTAGNTIYF
TRBV6-1,TRBJ2-2,TRBD2,few,15,TGTGCCAGCAGATCTTTAACGGGGGGCACCGGGGAGCTGTTTTTT,CASRSLTGGTGELFF
TRBV29-1,TRBJ2-3,NA,NA,14,TGCAGCGTTGAAATTAGCCCTCCGAGGGATACGCAGTATTTT,CSVEISPPRDTQYF
TRBV15,TRBJ1-1,TRBD1,NA,17,TGTGCCACCAGCAGAGAGACAGGGCCGCTATTCGGCACTGAAGCTTTCTTT,CATSRETGPLFGTEAFF
TRBV6-1,TRBJ1-5,NA,NA,15,TGTGCCAGCAAAGGAGGGCTGGGGGCCAATCAGCCCCAGCATTTT,CASKGGLGANQPQHF